This entry concerns a single T cell receptor beta chain. The CDR3 loop spans 15 amino acids. Trimming left V 3 bases short and J 3 bases short, with 12 bases between. CDR1 KGHSH and CDR2 LQKENI come from the germline V gene. This entry is derived from a study of blood T cell repertoires in COVID-19. TCRdb keeps only in-frame clones here, not all; method: immunoSEQ multiplex PCR. The table has tens of thousands of clones, about nine tenths seen once. This clonotype was obtained from a man aged 60-69 years with acute or convalescent COVID-19. The specimen was peripheral blood. The chain joins TRBV18 to TRBJ1-5; D gene unclear. The CDR3 nucleotides read TGTGCCAGCTCACCTCGGGGAGACACCAATCAGCCCCAGCATTTT. This sequence encodes CASSPRGDTNQPQHF.